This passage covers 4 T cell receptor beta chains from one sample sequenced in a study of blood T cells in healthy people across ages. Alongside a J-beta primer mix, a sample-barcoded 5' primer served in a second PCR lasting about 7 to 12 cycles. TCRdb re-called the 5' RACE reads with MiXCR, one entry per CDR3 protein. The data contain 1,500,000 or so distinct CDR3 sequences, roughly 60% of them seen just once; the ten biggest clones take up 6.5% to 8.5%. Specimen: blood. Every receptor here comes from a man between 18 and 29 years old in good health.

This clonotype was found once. As DNA, the CDR3 is TGCGCCAGCAGCCCAAGTGGCAGGCCTTTTTATGGCTACACCTTC. It codes for CASSPSGRPFYGYTF. The chain employs TRBV4-3 and TRBJ1-2; D is undetermined. Germline values: CDR1 LGHNA, CDR2 YSLEER. Trimming stripped 4 bases from V and 5 bases from J, with 17 bases between. CDR3 size: 15 residues.

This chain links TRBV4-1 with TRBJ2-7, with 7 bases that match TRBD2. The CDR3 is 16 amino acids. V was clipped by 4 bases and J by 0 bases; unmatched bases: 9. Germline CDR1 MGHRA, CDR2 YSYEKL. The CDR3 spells CASSLEERGSSYEQYF. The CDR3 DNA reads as TGCGCCAGCAGCCTAGAAGAGCGGGGCAGCTCCTACGAGCAGTACTTC.

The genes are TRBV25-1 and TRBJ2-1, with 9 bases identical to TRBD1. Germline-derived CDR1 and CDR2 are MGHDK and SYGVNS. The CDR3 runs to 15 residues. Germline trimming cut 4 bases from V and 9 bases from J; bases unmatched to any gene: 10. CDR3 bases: TGTGCCAGCAGTGGGACAGGGGAACTAGTCGGTGAGCAGTTCTTC. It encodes CASSGTGELVGEQFF. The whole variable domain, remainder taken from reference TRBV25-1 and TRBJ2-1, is EADIYQTPRYLVIGTGKKITLECSQTMGHDKMYWYQQDPGMELHLIHYSYGVNSTEKGDLSSESTVSRIRTEHFPLTLESARPSHTSQYLCASSGTGELVGEQFFGPGTRLTVL.

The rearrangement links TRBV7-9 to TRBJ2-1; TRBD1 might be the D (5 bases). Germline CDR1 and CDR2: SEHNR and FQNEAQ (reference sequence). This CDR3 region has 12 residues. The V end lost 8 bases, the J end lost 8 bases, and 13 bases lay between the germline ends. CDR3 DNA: TGTGCCAGCGGCTCCCGGACATATGAGCAGTTCTTC. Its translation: CASGSRTYEQFF.